These 14 T cell receptor beta chains share one sample of origin, sequenced in a study of human T cells and chemical hapten exposure (dated by TCRdb to the early 2020s). The library was produced with RACE. The instrument given in TCRdb is NextSeq 500. The public reads were reanalyzed by TCRdb: fastp trimming at Q25, MiXCR alignment, in-frame beta chains only. For every CDR3 protein sequence, its rows merge into one entry that carries the most common genes and DNA. The sample table records tens of thousands of distinct CDR3 sequences; 7% to 10% of these occur just once. Approximately 12% of the sample is taken by the ten largest. Taken with the paper, the label for time point translates to: patch test 1, 2 weeks after DPC sensitization. The treatment or condition label here, explained by the study, means: therapeutic diphenylcyclopropenone sensitization with weekly scalp DPC. The sample here was whole blood, taken in connection with sensitization to the hapten diphenylcyclopropenone (DPC). Every receptor here comes from a woman in her 40s with alopecia areata. Some clones in this sample may be carry-over from other donors' samples.

The CDR3 protein is CASSPPQTGNYGYTF. CDR3 sequence (DNA): TGCGCCAGCAGCCCACCGCAGACAGGGAACTATGGCTACACCTTC. The chain links TRBV5-1 to TRBJ1-2; 7 bases match TRBD1. The CDR3 runs to 15 residues. With 4 bases clipped from V and 2 bases from J, the junction kept 8 bases outside the gene matches. Germline CDR1 and CDR2: SGHRS and YFSETQ.

This clonotype was found many times. This chain joins TRBV30 and TRBJ2-1; D is uncertain. This CDR3 has 15 residues. V lost 7 bases and J lost 0, with 16 bases in between. Germline V lookup: CDR1 GTSNPN, CDR2 SVGIG (reference sequence). CDR3 nucleotides: TGTGCCTACCTTTTCCGGGCCAGCTCCTACAATGAGCAGTTCTTC. Its protein product is CAYLFRASSYNEQFF.

V usage is TRBV12-3 or TRBV12-4 and J usage is TRBJ1-1, with 8 positions matching TRBD1. J lost 3 bases, V lost 6 bases, and 6 bases had no gene match. CDR3 length equals 14 residues. The CDR3 sequence: CASSDRDRYTEAFF. CDR3 DNA: TGTGCCAGCAGCGACCGGGACAGGTACACTGAAGCTTTCTTT.

The V call is TRBV9, the J call TRBJ2-3; TRBD2 matches 12 bases. V was pared by 3 bases and J by 3 bases, with 14 bases of the junction left unmatched. This CDR3 has 19 residues. Germline V CDR1 and CDR2: SGDLS, YYNGEE. The DNA for the CDR3 is TGTGCCAGCAGCGCCTGGATGGGACTAGCGGGCGGTGGGACAGATACGCAGTATTTT. It codes for CASSAWMGLAGGGTDTQYF.

There are a few counts of this clonotype. The junction departs from the called germline gene at one end, perhaps through a read error. The gene calls are TRBV19 and TRBJ1-5; no clear D gene. The length of the CDR3 is 18 residues. Germline V gene data show CDR1 as LNHDA and CDR2 as SQIVND (reference sequence). The CDR3 region has the DNA TGTGTCAGTAGTATAGACGCCCTCGTTCGAGGGCCGGATCAGCCCCAGCATTTT. Protein sequence: CVSSIDALVRGPDQPQHF.

This clonotype showed up many times. The rearrangement uses TRBV9 and TRBJ1-3; unclear D gene. V was cut by 0 bases and J by 2 bases, with 12 bases left in between. Germline CDR1 reads SGDLS; CDR2 reads YYNGEE. This CDR3 has 16 amino acids. DNA for the CDR3: TGTGCCAGCAGCGTAGGTGAGGGCGTCGCTGGAAACACCATATATTTT. The encoded protein is CASSVGEGVAGNTIYF.

This clonotype was counted ten times or more. The DNA of the CDR3 is TGTGCCAGCAGCTTACTGAATAGCCCGTATGAAAAACTGTTTTTT. Its translation: CASSLLNSPYEKLFF. The J gene is TRBJ1-4, the V gene TRBV7-9; no reliable D call. Trimming shortened V by 2 bases and J by 6 bases, and 13 bases separated the two germline ends. There are 15 residues in the CDR3. Germline loops: CDR1 SEHNR, CDR2 FQNEAQ (reference sequence).

This clonotype was counted many times. The CDR3 DNA reads as TGCGCCAGCAGCCAAGAAAAGGGACTAGCGGGGACCTACGAGCAGTACTTC. It encodes CASSQEKGLAGTYEQYF. The chain has TRBV4-1 and TRBJ2-7, with TRBD2 matching over 13 bases. The CDR3 is made up of 17 amino acids. V dropped 0 bases and J dropped 2; count of bases not matched to a gene: 4. Germline CDR1 MGHRA, CDR2 YSYEKL.

The table lists this clonotype with many counts. The rearrangement joins TRBV7-7 to TRBJ2-2; D is undetermined. Germline V gene lookup returns CDR1 SSHAT and CDR2 FNYEAQ (reference sequence). Trimming pared 4 bases from V and 0 bases from J, leaving 6 bases between. The CDR3 contains 14 residues. The CDR3 protein is CASSSQTNTGELFF. CDR3 nucleotide sequence: TGTGCCAGCAGCTCCCAGACGAACACCGGGGAGCTGTTTTTT.

There are a few counts of this clonotype. This chain uses TRBV20-1 with TRBJ2-5; TRBD2 aligns across 8 bases. Germline V gene sequence: CDR1 DFQATT, CDR2 SNEGSKA (reference sequence). V lost 3 bases, J lost 5 bases, and 8 bases stayed unmatched. The CDR3 runs to 14 residues. The CDR3 DNA reads TGCAGTGCTAGCGGGGGGGCCCTCGGTGAGACCCAGTACTTC. Translation gives CSASGGALGETQYF.

This clonotype came up many times. The rearrangement links TRBV27 to TRBJ2-7; no clear D gene. This CDR3 region has 13 residues. Trimming removed 6 bases from V and 2 bases from J, with 11 bases in between. Germline lookup yields CDR1 MNHEY and CDR2 SMNVEV (reference sequence). The CDR3 sequence: CASSRGRTYEQYF. The CDR3 coding sequence is TGTGCCAGCAGCCGCGGCCGCACCTACGAGCAGTACTTC.

The J gene is TRBJ1-4, the V gene TRBV5-6; 12 bases line up with TRBD1. The CDR3 covers 17 residues. Germline V lookup: CDR1 SGHDT, CDR2 YYEEEE. V gave up 3 bases and J gave up 4 bases; unmatched junction bases: 7. The CDR3 DNA follows: TGTGCCAGCAGCTCGCCGGGACAGGGGGCTGGTAATGAAAAACTGTTTTTT. Residues: CASSSPGQGAGNEKLFF.

This clonotype was picked up a small number of times. The CDR3 DNA reads as TGTGCCAGCAGTTTGGGCCAGGGCGGTTCACCCCTCCACTTT. Translation: CASSLGQGGSPLHF. The chain recombines TRBV12-3 or TRBV12-4 with TRBJ1-6, with a weak D call TRBD1 (5 bases). The germline V and J ends were trimmed by 3 bases and 9 bases, with 12 bases remaining between them. The CDR3 spans 14 residues.

This rearrangement joins TRBV19 to TRBJ1-2; D is unresolved. Trimming cost V 5 bases and J 0 bases, with 10 bases left between them. The CDR3 loop spans 14 amino acids. The germline V gene has CDR1 LNHDA and CDR2 SQIVND (reference sequence). The DNA of the CDR3 is TGTGCCAGTAGTCCTCAGACGACTAACTATGGCTACACCTTC. Translating gives CASSPQTTNYGYTF.